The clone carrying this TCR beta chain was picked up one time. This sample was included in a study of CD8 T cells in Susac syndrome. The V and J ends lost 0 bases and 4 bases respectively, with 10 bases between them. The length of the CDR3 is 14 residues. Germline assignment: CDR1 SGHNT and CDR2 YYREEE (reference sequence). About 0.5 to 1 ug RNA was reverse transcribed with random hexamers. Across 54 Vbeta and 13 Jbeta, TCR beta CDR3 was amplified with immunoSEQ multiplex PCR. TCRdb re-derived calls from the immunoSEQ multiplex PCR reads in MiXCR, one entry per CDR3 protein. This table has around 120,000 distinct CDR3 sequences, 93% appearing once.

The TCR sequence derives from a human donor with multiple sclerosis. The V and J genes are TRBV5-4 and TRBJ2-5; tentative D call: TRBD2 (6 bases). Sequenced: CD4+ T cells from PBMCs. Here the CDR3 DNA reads TGTGCCAGCAGCTTGGCCTGGAGGGGAGAGACCCAGTACTTC. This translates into CASSLAWRGETQYF.